These 11 T cell receptor beta chains originate from one sample sequenced in a study of T cells after yellow fever vaccination (dated by TCRdb to about 2019). This sample's treatment or condition label indicates: live attenuated yellow fever vaccine strain. Library preparation used 5' RACE. The run used an Illumina NovaSeq 6000. TCRdb cleaned the public reads at Q25 with fastp, built clones with MiXCR and kept in-frame beta chains. Rows are unified per CDR3 protein, each entry keeping the most common DNA and genes. A total of 300,000 to 400,000 distinct CDR3 sequences appear in this sample, 12% of them only once. 2.5% to 4% of the sample rests with the top ten. Sequenced here: CD4+ T cells sorted from PBMCs, sampled 15 days after the yellow fever booster vaccination. These receptors came from a young man who received the YFV17D yellow fever vaccine.

The rearrangement uses TRBV6-6 and TRBJ2-3; D is perhaps TRBD1 (5 bases). Germline V gene sequence: CDR1 MNHNY, CDR2 SVGAGI (reference sequence). This CDR3 region has 13 residues. Trimming shortened V by 7 bases and J by 2 bases, and 10 bases separated the two germline ends. The CDR3 DNA sequence: TGTGCCAGCACCGGACACCTCACAGATACGCAGTATTTT. Encoded protein: CASTGHLTDTQYF.

This clonotype occurred a few times. V usage is TRBV6-1 and J usage is TRBJ2-5; D is unresolved. Per the germline V gene, CDR1 is MNHNS and CDR2 is SASEGT. V was pared by 3 bases and J by 4 bases, with 6 bases between. The CDR3 runs 12 residues. CDR3: CASSEVRETQYF. The CDR3 DNA is TGTGCCAGCAGTGAGGTGAGAGAGACCCAGTACTTC.

This clonotype was recorded a few times. This sequence joins TRBV12-3 or TRBV12-4 and TRBJ1-2; 8 nucleotides align to TRBD1. The CDR3 covers 15 residues. V was pared by 4 bases and J by 4 bases, with 8 bases of the junction left unmatched. CDR3 residues: CASSSDRARAYGYTF. The CDR3 nucleotides read TGTGCCAGCAGTTCGGACAGGGCCCGGGCCTATGGCTACACCTTC.

This rearrangement joins TRBV7-9 to TRBJ2-2, with unresolved D. Trimming shortened V by 4 bases and J by 1 base, and 16 bases separated the two germline ends. The CDR3 extends over 17 amino acids. The germline V gene has CDR1 SEHNR and CDR2 FQNEAQ (reference sequence). DNA of the CDR3: TGTGCCAGCAGCTATAGAAACAGAGAGGTGAACACCGGGGAGCTGTTTTTT. This translates into CASSYRNREVNTGELFF.

This clonotype was counted a few times. The V call is TRBV7-2, the J call TRBJ1-2, with D tentatively TRBD1 (5 bases). The CDR3 length is 13 residues. CDR1 is SGHTA and CDR2 is FQGNSA in the germline V gene. With 5 bases removed from V and 5 bases from J, the gap between germline ends came to 12 bases. For the CDR3, the DNA is TGTGCCAGCAGCCGGGACCTCGAGTATGGCTACACCTTC. Translation: CASSRDLEYGYTF.

This clonotype was seen repeatedly, ten times or more. This chain uses TRBV15 with TRBJ2-1; no reliable D call. In germline, CDR1 is LNHNV, CDR2 YYDKDF (reference sequence). This CDR3 has 12 amino acids. The V and J ends lost 0 bases and 10 bases respectively, with 7 bases between them. CDR3 sequence: CATSRDWTEQFF. For the CDR3, the DNA is TGTGCCACCAGCAGAGATTGGACCGAGCAGTTCTTC.

V usage is TRBV5-6 and J usage is TRBJ1-4; 7 bases map to TRBD1. With V trimmed by 0 bases and J by 5 bases, 4 bases remained unmatched. This CDR3 spans 15 amino acids. The V gene's germline CDR1 is SGHDT and CDR2 YYEEEE. CDR3 in DNA: TGTGCCAGCAGCTTGGCGGGACAGCCCAATGAAAAACTGTTTTTT. It specifies CASSLAGQPNEKLFF.

The rearrangement uses TRBV7-9 and TRBJ2-3, with 10 bases that match TRBD2. The V gene's germline CDR1 is SEHNR and CDR2 FQNEAQ (reference sequence). The V gene end was trimmed by 2 bases and the J gene end by 1 base; junction bases not matched to a gene: 12. CDR3 length: 19 amino acids. This CDR3 reads CASSLSQLERGGRTDTQYF. As DNA, the CDR3 is TGTGCCAGCAGCTTATCCCAACTTGAGCGGGGGGGCCGCACAGATACGCAGTATTTT.

The table lists this clonotype with a few counts. J is TRBJ2-6 and V is TRBV4-3; D remains ambiguous. The CDR3 is 16 amino acids. Germline CDR1 is LGHNA and CDR2 is YSLEER. The V and J ends lost 0 bases and 5 bases respectively, with 11 bases between them. CDR3 residues: CASSQDRPARANVLTF. CDR3 DNA sequence: TGCGCCAGCAGCCAAGATCGACCCGCGAGGGCCAACGTCCTGACTTTC.

The chain uses TRBV28 and TRBJ1-5; 7 nucleotides agree with TRBD1. V gave up 7 bases and J gave up 7 bases; unmatched junction bases: 13. Germline values: CDR1 MDHEN, CDR2 SYDVKM. This CDR3 spans 15 amino acids. The CDR3 coding sequence is TGTGCCAGCAACCCGGGAGGGGGCGCATACCAGCCCCAGCATTTT. Amino acid sequence: CASNPGGGAYQPQHF.

This chain connects TRBV5-4 to TRBJ2-3; D not certain. Per the germline V gene, CDR1 is SGHNT and CDR2 is YYREEE (reference sequence). This CDR3 has 14 amino acids. Deletions cut 4 bases from V and 4 bases from J, with 13 bases between. CDR3 residues: CASSPFMGADTQYF. The CDR3 DNA reads as TGTGCCAGCAGCCCCTTTATGGGTGCAGATACGCAGTATTTT.